Listed below are T cell receptor beta chains from one sample, sequenced in a study of blood T cell repertoires in COVID-19. Method: immunoSEQ multiplex PCR; TCRdb's copy keeps in-frame clones and lacks some. The table records fewer than 60,000 clones, over 85% of them present only once. Sequencing used peripheral blood. These receptors were taken from a man of 80 years or more with active or convalescent COVID-19. Both conserved end residues are part of each CDR3. Fields, in order: D gene, V gene, J gene, clone size, CDR3 protein, CDR3 DNA. A D gene is named only where the DNA matches it firmly. Size tells how often a clone was seen (once, few, many) or the class of an expanded clone, and some rows leave it out.

>TRBD1|TRBV28|TRBJ1-2|NA
CASSLDSYWDRGNPNYGYTF
TGTGCCAGCAGTTTAGACTCTTATTGGGACAGGGGAAATCCTAACTATGGCTACACCTTC
>NA|TRBV7-9|TRBJ2-2|NA
CASSLPFEGSGLFF
TGTGCCAGCAGCCTCCCCTTTGAGGGATCCGGGCTGTTTTTT
>TRBD2|TRBV5-5|TRBJ2-3|NA
CASRRTGGSTDTQYF
TGTGCCAGCAGAAGAACGGGGGGGAGCACAGATACGCAGTATTTT
>TRBD1|TRBV29-1|TRBJ2-7|NA
CSVLMGTGGGDEQYF
TGCAGCGTGCTTATGGGGACAGGGGGAGGCGACGAGCAGTACTTC
>TRBD1|TRBV5-1|TRBJ2-7|NA
CASGTGTGNTYEQYF
TGCGCCAGCGGGACCGGGACAGGGAATACCTACGAGCAGTACTTC
>TRBD1|TRBV11-3|TRBJ2-5|NA
CASSSSTVTGGETQYF
TGTGCCAGCAGCTCATCGACCGTGACAGGGGGAGAGACCCAGTACTTC
>TRBD1|TRBV4-3|TRBJ2-3|NA
CASSQGTGEFTDTQYF
TGCGCCAGCAGCCAAGGGACAGGGGAATTCACAGATACGCAGTATTTT
>NA|TRBV28|TRBJ1-1|few
CASTTPPVGAFF
TGTGCCAGCACCACCCCCCCGGTCGGGGCTTTCTTT
>NA|TRBV7-2|TRBJ1-2|NA
CASSALSGTSDGYTF
TGTGCCAGCAGCGCGCTTTCCGGGACATCCGATGGCTACACCTTC
>TRBD1|TRBV28|TRBJ2-4|NA
CASSSGTGPAKNIQYF
TGTGCCAGCAGTTCGGGGACAGGCCCAGCCAAAAACATTCAGTACTTC
>TRBD1|TRBV3-1/TRBV3-2|TRBJ2-2|NA
CASSPVDRGGELFF
TGTGCCAGCAGCCCAGTGGACAGGGGAGGGGAGCTGTTTTTT
>TRBD1|TRBV7-2|TRBJ1-2|NA
CASSINSGTEYGYTF
TGTGCCAGCAGCATCAATTCCGGGACAGAATATGGCTACACCTTC
>TRBD1|TRBV19|TRBJ1-1|NA
CASRDRAAMNTEAFF
TGTGCCAGTAGGGACAGGGCGGCCATGAACACTGAAGCTTTCTTT
>NA|TRBV30|TRBJ1-2|NA
CAWSVSVRIYGYTF
TGTGCCTGGAGTGTAAGTGTCAGAATCTATGGCTACACCTTC
>TRBD1|TRBV28|TRBJ2-7|NA
CASSAAGTGDYEQYF
TGTGCCAGCAGTGCTGCCGGGACAGGGGACTACGAGCAGTACTTC
>NA|TRBV7-9|TRBJ2-1|NA
CASSLTSGGNEQFF
TGTGCCAGCAGCTTGACATCCGGTGGGAATGAGCAGTTCTTC
>NA|TRBV29-1|TRBJ2-5|NA
CSVAPGGTETQYF
TGCAGCGTCGCACCCGGGGGAACCGAGACCCAGTACTTC